These 9 T cell receptor beta chains came from one sample sequenced in a study of blood T cell repertoires in COVID-19 (TCRdb year 2020). Library preparation used the immunoSEQ multiplex PCR assay. The table was pulled from immuneACCESS by TCRdb, which kept in-frame rearrangements only. Such tables lose some clones; where checked, under half of the loss comes from unresolved V genes, and the rest has no known cause. This sample is represented by over 200,000 clones; over 75% of them were singletons. The top ten hold around 5.1% of the sample. The source material was peripheral blood. The receptors were sampled from a human donor in a cohort sampled during active COVID-19.

The chain recombines TRBV7-6 with TRBJ1-5; D may be TRBD1 (6 bases). Germline assignment: CDR1 SGHVS and CDR2 FNYEAQ. This CDR3 region has 14 residues. Trimming cost V 5 bases and J 2 bases, with 10 bases left between them. DNA of the CDR3: TGTGCCAGCAGCAGACGACAGGGCAATCAGCCCCAGCATTTT. It translates to CASSRRQGNQPQHF. The full variable domain, its missing parts supplied by reference TRBV7-6 and TRBJ1-5, is GAGVSQSPRYKVTKRGQDVALRCDPISGHVSLYWYRQALGQGPEFLTYFNYEAQQDKSGLPNDRFSAERPEGSISTLTIQRTEQRDSAMYRCASSRRQGNQPQHFGDGTRLSIL.

The J gene is TRBJ1-5, the V gene TRBV28; no definite D call. The V gene's germline CDR1 is MDHEN and CDR2 SYDVKM. The CDR3 length is 15 residues. V dropped 5 bases and J dropped 2 bases, with 13 bases sitting between them. The CDR3 is CASSVVPAGNQPQHF. The CDR3, as DNA: TGTGCCAGCAGTGTAGTTCCGGCGGGCAATCAGCCCCAGCATTTT.

This chain connects TRBV19 to TRBJ1-5; no clear D. This CDR3 has 12 amino acids. The germline CDR1 and CDR2 sequences are LNHDA and SQIVND (reference sequence). V was trimmed by 5 bases and J by 2 bases, leaving 4 bases between them. CDR3 region: CASSLRNQPQHF. The CDR3 DNA sequence: TGTGCCAGTAGTCTACGCAATCAGCCCCAGCATTTT.

The rearrangement joins TRBV4-3 to TRBJ1-5; D is possibly TRBD1 (5 bases). The V gene lost 0 bases and the J gene lost 0 bases, with 9 bases spanning the gap. Germline lookup yields CDR1 LGHNA and CDR2 YSLEER. CDR3 size: 16 residues. CDR3 residues: CASSQETGHSNQPQHF. The CDR3 coding sequence is TGCGCCAGCAGCCAAGAGACCGGACATAGCAATCAGCCCCAGCATTTT.

This chain's CDR3 is CASSSHALQHYEQYF. CDR3 DNA: TGTGCCAGCAGCTCCCACGCTCTACAGCACTACGAGCAGTACTTC. This chain connects TRBV5-4 to TRBJ2-7; D is undetermined. Per the germline V gene, CDR1 is SGHNT and CDR2 is YYREEE (reference sequence). V dropped 3 bases and J dropped 3 bases, with 16 bases sitting between them. This CDR3 is 15 amino acids long. The full variable domain, in which reference TRBV5-4 and TRBJ2-7 provide the parts outside the CDR3, is ETGVTQSPTHLIKTRGQQVTLRCSSQSGHNTVSWYQQALGQGPQFIFQYYREEENGRGNFPPRFSGLQFPNYSSELNVNALELDDSALYLCASSSHALQHYEQYFGPGTRLTVT.

With regard to this clone: At one boundary the junction diverges from the germline segment, which might be a read error. The V gene is TRBV4-3, the J gene TRBJ1-2; 7 bases agree with TRBD1. The V gene's germline CDR1 is LGHNA and CDR2 YSLEER. The CDR3 spans 15 residues. CDR3 DNA: TGCGCCAGCAGCCAAGATCTAACAGGGGCTTATGACTACACCTTC. Encoded protein: CASSQDLTGAYDYTF.

The chain uses TRBV29-1 and TRBJ2-7; D may be TRBD1 (6 bases). Germline V gives CDR1 SQVTM, CDR2 ANQGSEA. The CDR3 contains 11 residues. The ends were cut back, 6 bases at V and 6 bases at J, with 12 bases in the middle. Here the CDR3 reads CSVQAGVEQYF. CDR3 DNA: TGCAGCGTCCAAGCAGGGGTCGAGCAGTACTTC.

The chain is built from TRBV18 and TRBJ2-7; D ambiguous. Trimming cost V 4 bases and J 0 bases, with 16 bases left between them. The CDR3 runs 16 residues. The germline V gene encodes CDR1 KGHSH and CDR2 LQKENI. The CDR3 loop is CASSRAAADDSYEQYF. CDR3 nucleotides: TGTGCCAGCTCACGGGCAGCAGCCGACGACTCCTACGAGCAGTACTTC.

The chain combines TRBV9 with TRBJ1-1, with 7 bases that match TRBD1. CDR3 length equals 15 residues. V lost 3 bases to trimming and J lost 2 bases; unmatched junction nucleotides: 7. CDR1 and CDR2 from the germline V gene are SGDLS and YYNGEE. Written as DNA, the CDR3 is TGTGCCAGCAGCGGACCGGGACAGACAAACACTGAAGCTTTCTTT. Its protein is CASSGPGQTNTEAFF.